This TCR beta chain was documented in a study of PD-1 blockade in classical Hodgkin lymphoma. Only in-frame clones appear in the TCRdb table, and some are missing; sequencing was by immunoSEQ multiplex PCR. The data hold about 46,000 clones, with roughly 90% observed a single time. The CDR3 extends over 15 amino acids. The sample's time point: newly diagnosed, previously untreated cHL patient sample. The sample was peripheral blood mononuclear cells (PBMCs). This receptor was taken from a human donor with classical Hodgkin lymphoma. The V call is TRBV21-1, the J call TRBJ1-5; the table's D call, TRBD1, was not checked against the DNA. TRBV21-1 counts as a pseudogene. In DNA, the CDR3 is TGTGCCAGCAGCAACGACAGGGTAGGAAATCAGCCCCAGCATTTT. Translation: CASSNDRVGNQPQHF.